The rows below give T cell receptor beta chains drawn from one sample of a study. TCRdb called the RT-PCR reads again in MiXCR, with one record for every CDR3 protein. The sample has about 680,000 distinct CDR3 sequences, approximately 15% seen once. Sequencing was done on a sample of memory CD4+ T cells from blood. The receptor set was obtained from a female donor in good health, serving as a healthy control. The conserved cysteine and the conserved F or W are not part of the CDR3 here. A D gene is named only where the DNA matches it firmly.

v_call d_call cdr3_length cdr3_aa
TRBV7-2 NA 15 ASSATKASQWATGYT
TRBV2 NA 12 ASRQERGNYEQY
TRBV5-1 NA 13 ASSFSGLINEKLF
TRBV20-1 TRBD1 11 SATGQGDTEAF
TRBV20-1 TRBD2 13 SARPSGSWAGELF
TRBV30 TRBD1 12 AWTRQGTSYGYT
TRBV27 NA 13 ASSHQSSYMNEQF
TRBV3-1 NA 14 ASSPRGRDYHYGYT
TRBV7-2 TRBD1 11 ASSSRDRETDT
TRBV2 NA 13 ASTPQTGPNYGYT
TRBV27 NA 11 ASSRDAGQPQH
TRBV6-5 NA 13 ASRGWDLLRDTQY
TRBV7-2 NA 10 ASSLPSGGYT
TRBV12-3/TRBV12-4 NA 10 ASSLWTDTQY
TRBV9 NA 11 ASSVARGSEAF
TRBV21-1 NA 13 ASRRPRDSQETQY
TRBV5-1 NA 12 ASSLQSSYNEQF
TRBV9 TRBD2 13 ASSVAAGGGNEQF
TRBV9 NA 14 ASSVGPAYRVYEQY
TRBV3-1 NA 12 ASSYSLFTDTQY
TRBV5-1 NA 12 ASSPYDSLYEQY
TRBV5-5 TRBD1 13 ASRNGRDSNEKLF
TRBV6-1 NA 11 ASSEAHRGEQF
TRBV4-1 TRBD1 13 ASSQAGGLVYGYT
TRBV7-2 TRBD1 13 ASSFTTDRAYEQY
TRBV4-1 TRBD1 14 ASSQAGQGGKSPLH
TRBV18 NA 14 ASSPGGMLSNQPQH